The present T cell receptor beta chain was sequenced within a study of blood T cell repertoires in COVID-19. The table came from immunoSEQ multiplex PCR; TCRdb's copy has only in-frame clones and leaves some out. Among over 400,000 clones, approximately 86% were seen once, and the ten largest hold just over 8%. The CDR3 has 17 amino acids. Germline V gene lookup returns CDR1 LGHDT and CDR2 YNNKEL (reference sequence). Trimming cost V 1 base and J 7 bases, with 23 bases left between them. The chain recombines TRBV3-1 (or the pseudogene TRBV3-2) with TRBJ2-7; D possibly corresponds to TRBD1 (8 bases). Sequencing input: PBMCs or T cells enriched from blood (not recorded which). The receptor was derived from a woman aged 60-75 years who had recovered from COVID-19. The CDR3 sequence: CASSQVLGQGGLEEQYF. DNA for the CDR3: TGTGCCAGCAGCCAAGTCTTAGGACAGGGAGGGTTGGAGGAGCAGTACTTC.